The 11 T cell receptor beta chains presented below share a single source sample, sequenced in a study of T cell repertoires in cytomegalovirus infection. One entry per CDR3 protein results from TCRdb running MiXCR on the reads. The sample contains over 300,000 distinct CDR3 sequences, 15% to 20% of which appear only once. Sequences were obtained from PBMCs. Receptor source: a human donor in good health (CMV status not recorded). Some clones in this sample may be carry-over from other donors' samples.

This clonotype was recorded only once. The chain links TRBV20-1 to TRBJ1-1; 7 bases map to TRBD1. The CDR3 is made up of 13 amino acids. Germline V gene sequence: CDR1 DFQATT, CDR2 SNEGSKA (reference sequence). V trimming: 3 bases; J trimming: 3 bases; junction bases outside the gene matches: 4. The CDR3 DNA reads TGCAGTGCTAGCCCAGACAGGGACACTGAAGCTTTCTTT. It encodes CSASPDRDTEAFF.

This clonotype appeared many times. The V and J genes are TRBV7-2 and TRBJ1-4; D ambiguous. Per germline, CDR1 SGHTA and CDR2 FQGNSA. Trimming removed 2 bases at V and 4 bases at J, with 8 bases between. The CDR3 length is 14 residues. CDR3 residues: CASSLSGINEKLFF. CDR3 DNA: TGTGCCAGCAGCTTAAGCGGGATTAATGAAAAACTGTTTTTT.

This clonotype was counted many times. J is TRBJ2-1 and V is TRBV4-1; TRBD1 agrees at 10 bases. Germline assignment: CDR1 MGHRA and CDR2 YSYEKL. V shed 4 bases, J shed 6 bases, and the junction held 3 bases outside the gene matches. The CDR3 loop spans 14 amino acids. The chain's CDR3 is CASSLRTGGNEQFF. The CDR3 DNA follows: TGCGCCAGCAGCCTTAGGACAGGGGGCAATGAGCAGTTCTTC.

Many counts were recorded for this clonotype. CDR3 sequence: CASSLARGRERETQYF. Here the CDR3 DNA reads TGTGCCAGCAGCTTAGCGCGGGGGCGGGAGCGGGAGACCCAGTACTTC. This chain uses TRBV7-2 with TRBJ2-5, with a tentative D call TRBD2 (7 bases). The germline gives CDR1 SGHTA, CDR2 FQGNSA. CDR3 size: 16 residues. V dropped 0 bases and J dropped 5 bases, with 16 bases sitting between them.

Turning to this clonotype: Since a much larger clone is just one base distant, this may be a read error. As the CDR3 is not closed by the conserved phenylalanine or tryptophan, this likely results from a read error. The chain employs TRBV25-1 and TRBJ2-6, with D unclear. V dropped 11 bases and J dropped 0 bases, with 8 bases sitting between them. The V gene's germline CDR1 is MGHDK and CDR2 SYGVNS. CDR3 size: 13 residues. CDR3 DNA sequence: TGTGCCGCAGCTGTCTCTGGGGCCAACGTCCTGACTTCC. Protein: CAAAVSGANVLTS.

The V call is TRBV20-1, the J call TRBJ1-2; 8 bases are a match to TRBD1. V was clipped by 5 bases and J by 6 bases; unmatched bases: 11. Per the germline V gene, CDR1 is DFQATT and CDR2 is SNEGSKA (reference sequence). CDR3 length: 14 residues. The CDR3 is CSAPLQGEWDGYTF. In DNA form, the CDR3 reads TGCAGTGCTCCCCTACAGGGGGAATGGGATGGCTACACCTTC.

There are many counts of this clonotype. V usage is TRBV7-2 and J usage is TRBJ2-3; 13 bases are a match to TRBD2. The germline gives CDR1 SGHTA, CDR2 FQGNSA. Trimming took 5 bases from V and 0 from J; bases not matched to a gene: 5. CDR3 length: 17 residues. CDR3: CASSRTSGGLSTDTQYF. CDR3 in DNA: TGTGCCAGCAGCAGGACTAGCGGGGGCCTGAGCACAGATACGCAGTATTTT.

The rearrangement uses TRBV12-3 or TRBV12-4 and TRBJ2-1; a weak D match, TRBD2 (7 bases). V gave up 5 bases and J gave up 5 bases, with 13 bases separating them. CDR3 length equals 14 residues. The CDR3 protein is CASSRGGGNNEQFF. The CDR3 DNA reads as TGTGCCAGCAGTAGGGGGGGGGGGAACAATGAGCAGTTCTTC.

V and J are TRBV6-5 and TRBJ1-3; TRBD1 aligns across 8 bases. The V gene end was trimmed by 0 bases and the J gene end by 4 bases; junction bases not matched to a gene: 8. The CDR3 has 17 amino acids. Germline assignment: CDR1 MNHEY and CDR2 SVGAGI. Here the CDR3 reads CASSYSTARGQGNTIYF. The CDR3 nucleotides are TGTGCCAGCAGTTACTCGACGGCCAGGGGGCAAGGAAACACCATATATTTT.

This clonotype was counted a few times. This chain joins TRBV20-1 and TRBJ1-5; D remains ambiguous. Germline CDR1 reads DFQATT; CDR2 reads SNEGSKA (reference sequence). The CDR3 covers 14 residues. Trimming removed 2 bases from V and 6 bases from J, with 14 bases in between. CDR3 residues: CSARRGWVAQPQHF. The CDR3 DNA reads TGCAGTGCTAGACGAGGTTGGGTGGCTCAGCCCCAGCATTTT.

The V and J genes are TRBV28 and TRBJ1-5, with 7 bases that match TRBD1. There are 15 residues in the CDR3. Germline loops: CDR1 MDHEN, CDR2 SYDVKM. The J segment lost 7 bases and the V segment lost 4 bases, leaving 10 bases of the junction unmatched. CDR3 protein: CASSSPDRVGQPQHF. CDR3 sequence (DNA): TGTGCCAGCAGTTCACCCGACAGGGTCGGACAGCCCCAGCATTTT.